Following are 21 T cell receptor beta chains from one sample sequenced in a study of T-cell reconstitution after alpha-beta-depleted transplantation in children. Molecular barcoding with unique molecular identifiers was used for the TCRbeta library. Using its own MiXCR run on the PCR reads, TCRdb lists one record per CDR3 protein. The table has 610,000 or so distinct CDR3 sequences, over 20% seen once. The sample consisted of PBMCs, taken before TCRalphabeta/CD19-depleted stem cell transplant. These receptors originate from a boy in the first two years of life with Wiskott-Aldrich syndrome, due to receive a stem cell transplant.

This clonotype turned up a few times. V gene TRBV28 combines with J gene TRBJ2-1, with 9 nucleotides matching TRBD2. The CDR3 sequence is 15 residues long. From germline, CDR1 is MDHEN and CDR2 SYDVKM. V dropped 8 bases and J dropped 0; count of bases not matched to a gene: 5. The CDR3 DNA sequence: TGTGCCAGCCAAGTAGCGGGAGCCTCCTACAATGAGCAGTTCTTC. This encodes CASQVAGASYNEQFF.

There are a few counts of this clonotype. The chain couples TRBV12-3 or TRBV12-4 to TRBJ2-3, with a weak D call TRBD1 (5 bases). This CDR3 is built from 14 residues. V shed 3 bases and J shed 6 bases, with 13 bases lying between them. The CDR3 nucleotides are TGTGCCAGCAGTTTGGAGCAGGGTCAGGATACGCAGTATTTT. Protein sequence: CASSLEQGQDTQYF.

To note about this clonotype: An end of the junction does not agree with germline; a read error may underlie this. The chain couples TRBV7-2 to TRBJ1-5; D is unresolved. There are 12 residues in the CDR3. Germline V gives CDR1 SGHTA, CDR2 FQGNSA. The CDR3 DNA reads TGTGCCAGCAGCTTCCGCAATCAGCCTCAGCATTTT. Protein product: CASSFRNQPQHF.

The chain couples TRBV20-1 to TRBJ2-7; 10 bases are a match to TRBD2. Germline V gene sequence: CDR1 DFQATT, CDR2 SNEGSKA (reference sequence). CDR3 length equals 16 residues. J lost 2 bases, V lost 1 base, and 8 bases had no gene match. This chain's CDR3 is CSARGPLAGVAYEQYF. The CDR3 DNA reads as TGCAGTGCTAGAGGCCCCCTAGCGGGAGTGGCCTACGAGCAGTACTTC.

The rearrangement links TRBV5-5 to TRBJ2-7, with 7 bases fitting TRBD2. The germline V gene has CDR1 SGHKS and CDR2 YYEKEE (reference sequence). The CDR3 extends over 16 amino acids. J gave up 7 bases and V 1 base, and 14 bases lay outside the gene matches. The CDR3 spells CASSLLTAGPFGEQYF. CDR3 bases: TGTGCCAGCAGCTTGCTGACAGCGGGACCTTTTGGGGAGCAGTACTTC.

In its sample, this clonotype was seen a few times. The chain links TRBV4-1 to TRBJ1-2; 7 bases line up with TRBD1. Germline V CDR1 and CDR2: MGHRA, YSYEKL. This CDR3 is built from 15 residues. V was pared by 3 bases and J by 5 bases, with 9 bases of the junction left unmatched. The CDR3 DNA reads TGCGCCAGCAGCCACAGAACAGGGGTGGGTTATGGCTACACCTTC. The encoded protein is CASSHRTGVGYGYTF.

A few counts support this clonotype. This rearrangement joins TRBV11-2 to TRBJ1-4; D unresolved. V lost 2 bases and J 7 bases, leaving 20 bases between the germline ends. CDR3 size: 17 residues. CDR1 is SGHAT, CDR2 FQNNGV, per germline. CDR3 sequence: CASSLFRAAVGSEKLFF. The CDR3 region has the DNA TGTGCCAGCAGCTTATTTAGGGCGGCAGTGGGTAGTGAAAAACTGTTTTTT.

The chain uses TRBV28 and TRBJ1-4, with D perhaps TRBD1 (5 bases). The germline V and J ends were trimmed by 3 bases and 3 bases, with 8 bases remaining between them. Germline V lookup: CDR1 MDHEN, CDR2 SYDVKM. CDR3 length: 14 residues. Here the CDR3 reads CASSFGGANEKLFF. The CDR3 DNA follows: TGTGCCAGCAGTTTCGGGGGAGCTAATGAAAAACTGTTTTTT.

A remark on this clonotype: At one of its ends the junction is not consistent with the germline gene, which may arise from a read error. The chain links TRBV20-1 to TRBJ1-3, with TRBD1 as a possible D gene (5 bases). The CDR3 is 16 amino acids. Germline values: CDR1 DFQATT, CDR2 SNEGSKA (reference sequence). DNA for the CDR3: TGCTGTGCTAGAGTAGGGGCCCTCGTCTCTGGAAACACCATATATTTT. It translates to CCARVGALVSGNTIYF.

In this sample, this clonotype turned up a few times. V and J are TRBV7-9 and TRBJ2-3; tentative D call: TRBD1 (7 bases). The V end lost 2 bases, the J end lost 14 bases, and 17 bases lay between the germline ends. CDR1 is SEHNR, CDR2 FQNEAQ, per germline (reference sequence). The CDR3 contains 13 residues. CDR3 amino acids: CASSLFGRDRRYF. As DNA, the CDR3 is TGTGCCAGCAGCTTATTTGGGCGGGACAGACGGTATTTT.

This clonotype was counted only a few times. The chain links TRBV20-1 to TRBJ1-2; D possibly corresponds to TRBD1 (6 bases). The CDR3 contains 14 residues. Germline CDR1 and CDR2: DFQATT and SNEGSKA (reference sequence). V lost 5 bases and J lost 3, with 16 bases in between. The CDR3 nucleotides read TGCAGTGCTGTCCGACAGGACGTAGACTATGGCTACACCTTC. This sequence encodes CSAVRQDVDYGYTF.

This clonotype has only a few counts. This chain links TRBV7-3 with TRBJ2-1, with D uncertain. Per the germline V gene, CDR1 is SGHTA and CDR2 is FQGTGA. Trimming left V 5 bases short and J 0 bases short, with 14 bases between. This CDR3 spans 16 amino acids. CDR3 protein: CASSPLRRSSYNEQFF. In DNA, the CDR3 is TGTGCCAGCAGCCCGCTGAGGCGTAGCTCCTACAATGAGCAGTTCTTC.

The chain employs TRBV30 and TRBJ1-2, with TRBD1 matching over 8 bases. CDR3 length: 13 residues. The V gene end was trimmed by 0 bases and the J gene end by 7 bases; junction bases not matched to a gene: 4. Germline loops: CDR1 GTSNPN, CDR2 SVGIG (reference sequence). CDR3 DNA: TGTGCCTGGAGTGTCGACAGGGGATCTGGCTACACCTTC. Translation gives CAWSVDRGSGYTF.

The table lists this clonotype with a few counts. J is TRBJ2-1 and V is TRBV7-9; TRBD2 aligns across 7 bases. This CDR3 is built from 14 residues. Germline CDR1 is SEHNR and CDR2 is FQNEAQ (reference sequence). J was trimmed by 7 bases and V by 8 bases; bases with no gene match: 11. CDR3 in DNA: TGTGCCAGCGCACGGGCGGGAGCGGGGAATGAGCAGTTCTTC. Amino acids: CASARAGAGNEQFF. Drawing the rest from reference TRBV7-9 and TRBJ2-1, the complete variable domain is DTGVSQNPRHKITKRGQNVTFRCDPISEHNRLYWYRQTLGQGPEFLTYFQNEAQLEKSRLLSDRFSAERPKGSFSTLEIQRTEQGDSAMYLCASARAGAGNEQFFGPGTRLTVL.

In this sample, this clonotype turned up a few times. The rearrangement joins TRBV5-1 to TRBJ1-4, with 7 bases aligning to TRBD1. The CDR3 spans 16 residues. The germline V gene has CDR1 SGHRS and CDR2 YFSETQ. V was pared by 4 bases and J by 0 bases, with 6 bases of the junction left unmatched. This CDR3 is CASSRTGPPTNEKLFF. In DNA form, the CDR3 reads TGCGCCAGCAGCCGGACAGGCCCCCCAACTAATGAAAAACTGTTTTTT. The variable domain in full, completed from reference TRBV5-1 and TRBJ1-4, reads KAGVTQTPRYLIKTRGQQVTLSCSPISGHRSVSWYQQTPGQGLQFLFEYFSETQRNKGNFPGRFSGRQFSNSRSEMNVSTLELGDSALYLCASSRTGPPTNEKLFFGSGTQLSVL.

Details on this clonotype: A read error may produce the germline difference seen at one junction end. The chain combines TRBV12-3 or TRBV12-4 with TRBJ1-2; a possible D gene is TRBD1 (6 bases). The CDR3 loop spans 13 amino acids. Written as DNA, the CDR3 is TGTGCCAGCAGTTCAAGGACAGCTATGGCTACACCTTTC. This sequence encodes CASSSRTAMATPF.

This clonotype was found a few times. The chain is built from TRBV11-2 and TRBJ1-1; TRBD1 matches at 8 bases. Germline V gene data show CDR1 as SGHAT and CDR2 as FQNNGV. With V trimmed by 4 bases and J by 2 bases, 18 bases remained unmatched. The CDR3 is 19 residues long. As DNA, the CDR3 is TGTGCCAGCAGCTCCCGATTTAATGCTGGACAGGGCCCTAACACTGAAGCTTTCTTT. Amino acids: CASSSRFNAGQGPNTEAFF.

V gene TRBV28 combines with J gene TRBJ2-1; TRBD2 might be the D (6 bases). This CDR3 comprises 12 residues. Germline V gene sequence: CDR1 MDHEN, CDR2 SYDVKM. V dropped 3 bases and J dropped 10 bases, with 10 bases sitting between them. CDR3 nucleotides: TGTGCCAGCAGTTTCCCCGCGGGGGAGCAGTTCTTC. It encodes CASSFPAGEQFF.

The gene calls are TRBV5-1 and TRBJ2-2; D remains ambiguous. CDR3 length: 15 amino acids. V gave up 6 bases and J gave up 7 bases, with 19 bases separating them. Germline CDR1 SGHRS, CDR2 YFSETQ. The CDR3: CASTPLGLVGGELFF. Here the CDR3 DNA reads TGCGCCAGCACACCCTTAGGGCTAGTTGGCGGGGAGCTGTTTTTT.

The chain links TRBV28 to TRBJ2-5; perhaps TRBD1 as D (6 bases). Germline assignment: CDR1 MDHEN and CDR2 SYDVKM. The CDR3 runs to 13 residues. The ends were cut back, 6 bases at V and 5 bases at J, with 13 bases in the middle. Written as DNA, the CDR3 is TGTGCCAGCAGGGAACAGGGCGTCGAGACCCAGTACTTC. Its protein is CASREQGVETQYF.

The chain combines TRBV7-9 with TRBJ2-1; D gene unclear. Trimming took 2 bases from V and 9 from J, leaving 17 bases between them. The CDR3 is 15 residues long. From germline, CDR1 is SEHNR and CDR2 FQNEAQ (reference sequence). As DNA, the CDR3 is TGTGCCAGCAGCTTAAGGCCGGTCGTCTCTAGTGAGCAGTTCTTC. It is translated as CASSLRPVVSSEQFF.